This passage covers 3 T cell receptor beta chains from one sample sequenced in a study of T cell repertoires in cytomegalovirus infection. Their specific antigens are unknown. One entry per CDR3 protein, called by TCRdb with MiXCR from the reads. The profile covers 200,000 to 250,000 distinct CDR3 sequences, with approximately 40% appearing a single time and around 64% taken by the ten largest. The source was CD8+ T cells from cultured PBMCs, collected from culture after CMV antigen stimulation. These receptors all come from a human donor in good health (CMV status not recorded). Some clones in this sample may be carry-over from other donors' samples.

The J gene is TRBJ2-5, the V gene TRBV9; 13 bases are shared with TRBD2. Trimming took 0 bases from V and 5 from J; bases not matched to a gene: 4. This CDR3 has 16 amino acids. CDR1 and CDR2 (germline): SGDLS, YYNGEE. The CDR3: CASSVEGLAGRETQYF. Written as DNA, the CDR3 is TGTGCCAGCAGCGTAGAGGGACTAGCGGGAAGGGAGACCCAGTACTTC.

Only a few counts were recorded for this clonotype. The V gene is TRBV10-3, the J gene TRBJ2-1, with D tentatively TRBD2 (7 bases). Germline V gene lookup returns CDR1 ENHRY and CDR2 SYGVKD. V lost 4 bases and J 2 bases, leaving 18 bases between the germline ends. The CDR3 length is 17 residues. DNA of the CDR3: TGTGCCATCAGTGGGGGGGAGTTAGGGGGGGCCTACAATGAGCAGTTCTTC. Protein product: CAISGGELGGAYNEQFF.

Only a few counts were recorded for this clonotype. The chain is built from TRBV7-9 and TRBJ2-6, with D perhaps matching TRBD1 or TRBD2 (5 bases each). The CDR3 sequence is 18 residues long. Trimming took off 2 bases at V and 0 bases at J, with 14 bases between the two ends. CDR1 and CDR2 from the germline V gene are SEHNR and FQNEAQ (reference sequence). CDR3 amino acids: CASSLLSGTLSGANVLTF. CDR3 DNA: TGTGCCAGCAGCTTACTCTCGGGGACCCTCTCTGGGGCCAACGTCCTGACTTTC. Using reference TRBV7-9 and TRBJ2-6 for the parts outside the CDR3, the full variable domain is DTGVSQNPRHKITKRGQNVTFRCDPISEHNRLYWYRQTLGQGPEFLTYFQNEAQLEKSRLLSDRFSAERPKGSFSTLEIQRTEQGDSAMYLCASSLLSGTLSGANVLTFGAGSRLTVL.